This TCR beta chain stems from a study of regulatory T cells in long-lasting Graves disease. Study-wide findings and caveats: Persistent cases favored TRBV28, TRBJ1-2 and TRBJ2-5. For persistent Graves' patients, TCR diversity was lower than for newly diagnosed ones.

Comment on this clonotype: Its target is unknown.

According to the study, TCR beta libraries were built with iRepertoire HTBI primers and CDR3-region Arm-PCR. TCRdb re-called the multiplex PCR reads with MiXCR, one entry per CDR3 protein. The data show 420,000 or so distinct CDR3 sequences, around 20% seen once. Time point indicated: persistent/refractory GD, antithyroid drugs over 5 years with positive TRAb. From RNA extracted from PBMCs, the TCR library was made. V was shortened by 4 bases and J by 0 bases, with 10 bases between the two germline ends. This CDR3 contains 15 residues. CDR1 is SGHKS and CDR2 is YYEKEE in the germline V gene (reference sequence).

This TCR was recovered from a female donor with Graves disease. The specimen comprised peripheral blood mononuclear cells (PBMCs), sampled when the disease was refractory, from a patient treated with antithyroid drugs. The chain uses TRBV5-5 and TRBJ2-2; D may match TRBD1 or TRBD2 (5 bases each). The CDR3 DNA sequence: TGTGCCAGCAGCCAGGGACGGACGAACACCGGGGAGCTGTTTTTT. Translation gives CASSQGRTNTGELFF. The full variable domain, completed using reference TRBV5-5 and TRBJ2-2, is DAGVTQSPTHLIKTRGQQVTLRCSPISGHKSVSWYQQVLGQGPQFIFQYYEKEERGRGNFPDRFSARQFPNYSSELNVNALLLGDSALYLCASSQGRTNTGELFFGEGSRLTVL.